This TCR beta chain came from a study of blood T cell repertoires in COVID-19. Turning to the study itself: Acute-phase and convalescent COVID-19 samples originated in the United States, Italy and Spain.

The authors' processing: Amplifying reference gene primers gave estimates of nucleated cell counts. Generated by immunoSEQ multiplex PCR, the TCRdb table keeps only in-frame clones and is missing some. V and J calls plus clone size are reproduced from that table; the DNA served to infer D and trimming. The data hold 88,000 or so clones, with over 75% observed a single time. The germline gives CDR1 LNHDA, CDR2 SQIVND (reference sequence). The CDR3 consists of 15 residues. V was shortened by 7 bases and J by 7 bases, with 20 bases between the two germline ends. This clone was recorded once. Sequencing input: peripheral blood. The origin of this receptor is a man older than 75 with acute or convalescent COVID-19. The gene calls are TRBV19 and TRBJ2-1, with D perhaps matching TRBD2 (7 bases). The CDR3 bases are TGTGCCAGTACCTCAGTCGGGGCGGGGGCAAATGAGCAGTTCTTC. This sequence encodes CASTSVGAGANEQFF.